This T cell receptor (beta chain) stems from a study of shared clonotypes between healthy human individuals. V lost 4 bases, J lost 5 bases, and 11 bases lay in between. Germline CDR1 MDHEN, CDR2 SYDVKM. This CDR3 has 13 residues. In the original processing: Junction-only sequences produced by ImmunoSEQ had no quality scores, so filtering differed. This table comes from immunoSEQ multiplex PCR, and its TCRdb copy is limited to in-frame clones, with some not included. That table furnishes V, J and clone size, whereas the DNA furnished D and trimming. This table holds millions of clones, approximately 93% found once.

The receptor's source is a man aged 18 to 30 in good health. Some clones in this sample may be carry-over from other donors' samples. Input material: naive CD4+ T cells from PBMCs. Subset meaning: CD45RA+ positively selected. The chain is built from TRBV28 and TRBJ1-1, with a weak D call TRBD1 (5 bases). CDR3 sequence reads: CASSWGGETEAFF. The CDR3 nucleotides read TGTGCCAGCAGTTGGGGAGGGGAAACTGAAGCTTTCTTT.